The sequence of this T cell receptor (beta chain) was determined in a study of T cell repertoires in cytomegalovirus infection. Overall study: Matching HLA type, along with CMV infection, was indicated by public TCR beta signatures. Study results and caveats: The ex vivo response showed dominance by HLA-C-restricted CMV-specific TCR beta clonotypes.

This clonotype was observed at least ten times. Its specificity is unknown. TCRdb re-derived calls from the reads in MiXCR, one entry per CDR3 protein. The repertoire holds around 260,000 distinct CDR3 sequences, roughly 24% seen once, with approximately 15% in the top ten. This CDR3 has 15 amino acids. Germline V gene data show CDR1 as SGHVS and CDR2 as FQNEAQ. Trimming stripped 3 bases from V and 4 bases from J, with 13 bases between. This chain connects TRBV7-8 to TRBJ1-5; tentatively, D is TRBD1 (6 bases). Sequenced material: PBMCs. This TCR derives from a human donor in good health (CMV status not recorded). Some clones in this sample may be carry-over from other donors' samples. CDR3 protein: CASSLSDSPNQPQHF. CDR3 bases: TGTGCCAGCAGCTTGTCGGACAGCCCAAATCAGCCCCAGCATTTT.